This is a list of T cell receptor beta chains from one sample in a study of Graves' ophthalmopathy and Graves' hyperthyroidism. TCRdb re-called the multiplex PCR reads with MiXCR, one entry per CDR3 protein. The repertoire holds 300,000 to 400,000 distinct CDR3 sequences, 15% to 20% seen once, with 2.4% in the top ten. Sequencing was performed on peripheral blood. The receptors originated from an adult woman with stable Graves' hyperthyroidism. Both conserved end residues are part of each CDR3. D genes are given only for firm matches. For some rows the clone size is stated as once, few or many, or as a class when expanded; others skip it.

V gene	D gene	clone size	J gene	CDR3 protein	CDR3 DNA
TRBV11-2	NA	many	TRBJ2-7	CASSFNRDLTYEQYF	TGTGCCAGCAGCTTTAACCGGGATCTTACTTACGAGCAGTACTTC
TRBV10-3	NA	many	TRBJ1-1	CAISDGRDLNTEAFF	TGTGCCATCAGTGATGGACGGGACCTGAACACTGAAGCTTTCTTT
TRBV4-1	TRBD1	few	TRBJ1-2	CASSFPGQQHYGYTF	TGCGCCAGCAGCTTTCCGGGACAGCAACATTATGGCTACACCTTC
TRBV29-1	NA	NA	TRBJ1-2	CSVVQGYYGYTF	TGCAGCGTTGTACAGGGATACTATGGCTACACCTTC
TRBV3-1	NA	NA	TRBJ2-5	CASSQVPGKESQYF	TGTGCCAGCAGCCAAGTGCCAGGGAAAGAGTCCCAGTACTTC
TRBV11-1	NA	NA	TRBJ2-1	CASSLPDRNNEQFF	TGTGCCAGCAGCTTACCAGACAGGAACAATGAGCAGTTCTTC
TRBV5-1	NA	many	TRBJ2-5	CASIPGRGETQYF	TGCGCCAGCATACCGGGCCGGGGAGAGACCCAGTACTTC
TRBV29-1	NA	few	TRBJ2-4	CSIPGRKILLAKNIQYF	TGCAGCATTCCGGGACGGAAGATTTTACTAGCCAAAAACATTCAGTACTTC
TRBV6-1	TRBD1	many	TRBJ1-5	CASRAGTGLNQPQHF	TGTGCCAGCAGGGCCGGGACAGGGTTGAATCAGCCCCAGCATTTT
TRBV12-3/TRBV12-4	TRBD1	NA	TRBJ1-2	CASSPAGGGGYTF	TGTGCCAGCAGCCCCGCAGGGGGCGGAGGCTACACCTTC
TRBV4-1	TRBD2	many	TRBJ2-2	CASSQEGGRTNTGELFF	TGCGCCAGCAGCCAAGAAGGCGGGAGGACGAACACCGGGGAGCTGTTTTTT
TRBV9	TRBD2	many	TRBJ2-7	CASSERDGSYEQYF	TGTGCCAGCAGCGAGCGGGACGGATCATACGAGCAGTACTTC
TRBV7-2	NA	many	TRBJ2-7	CASSLARDTYEQYF	TGTGCCAGCAGCTTAGCCAGGGACACCTACGAGCAGTACTTC
TRBV19	NA	NA	TRBJ1-1	CASEGDTEASF	TGTGCCAGCGAGGGGGACACTGAAGCTTCCTTT
TRBV4-1	NA	few	TRBJ2-4	CASSPKVTPMAGAKNIQYF	TGCGCCAGCAGCCCGAAAGTCACCCCAATGGCGGGAGCCAAAAACATTCAGTACTTC